Listed here are 20 T cell receptor beta chains from one sample, sequenced in a study of blood T cell repertoires in COVID-19. Data came from immunoSEQ multiplex PCR; TCRdb stores just in-frame clones and leaves some out. The top ten hold over 2% of the sample, which has about 230,000 clones, more than 65% seen once. Specimen: peripheral blood. Every receptor here comes from a middle-aged man who had recovered from COVID-19.

V usage is TRBV4-3 and J usage is TRBJ1-1; possibly TRBD1 for D (5 bases). Germline V gives CDR1 LGHNA, CDR2 YSLEER. Trimming cost V 0 bases and J 4 bases, with 12 bases left between them. The CDR3 is 15 residues long. DNA for the CDR3: TGCGCCAGCAGCCAAGATTCGAAAAGGGGCACTGAAGCTTTCTTT. The encoded protein is CASSQDSKRGTEAFF.

This clone has more than one count but fewer than ten. The chain carries TRBV7-2 and TRBJ1-6; D remains unclear. CDR1 is SGHTA and CDR2 is FQGNSA in the germline V gene. This CDR3 has 14 residues. Trimming pared 2 bases from V and 8 bases from J, leaving 10 bases between. CDR3 nucleotides: TGTGCCAGCAGCTTAAAGGCTCGGGATTCACCCCTCCACTTT. It specifies CASSLKARDSPLHF.

This sequence joins TRBV6-2 or TRBV6-3 and TRBJ2-3; TRBD2 might be the D (5 bases). Trimming took 2 bases from V and 0 from J, leaving 12 bases between them. Germline V gene lookup returns CDR1 MNHEY and CDR2 SVGEGT. The CDR3 loop spans 16 amino acids. CDR3 DNA sequence: TGTGCCAGCAGTTACGGTCCAGCGGAGAGCACAGATACGCAGTATTTT. Translation gives CASSYGPAESTDTQYF.

This rearrangement joins TRBV6-1 to TRBJ2-3; D uncertain. Germline CDR1 is MNHNS and CDR2 is SASEGT. V lost 0 bases, J lost 4 bases, and 5 bases lay in between. The length of the CDR3 is 13 residues. CDR3 protein: CASSEAGADTQYF. Written as DNA, the CDR3 is TGTGCCAGCAGTGAAGCTGGAGCAGATACGCAGTATTTT.

This chain uses TRBV12-3 or TRBV12-4 with TRBJ2-3; D is unresolved. The CDR3 length is 13 residues. Between the trimmed V and J ends, which lost 2 bases and 0 bases, there was a span of 3 bases. CDR3 loop: CASSLQSTDTQYF. The CDR3 bases are TGTGCCAGCAGTTTACAGAGCACAGATACGCAGTATTTT.

The sample holds one count of this clone. The chain recombines TRBV7-2 with TRBJ2-1; 13 nucleotides line up with TRBD2. V lost 0 bases to trimming and J lost 4 bases; unmatched junction nucleotides: 0. From germline, CDR1 is SGHTA and CDR2 FQGNSA. The CDR3 extends over 16 amino acids. The CDR3 protein is CASSLALAGGYNEQFF. In nucleotides, the CDR3 is TGTGCCAGCAGCTTAGCACTAGCGGGAGGGTACAATGAGCAGTTCTTC.

The gene calls are TRBV28 and TRBJ1-1; no firm D call. The germline V gene has CDR1 MDHEN and CDR2 SYDVKM. V was cut by 7 bases and J by 1 base, with 4 bases left in between. The length of the CDR3 is 11 residues. CDR3: CASIRNTEAFF. The CDR3 DNA sequence: TGTGCCAGCATTAGGAACACTGAAGCTTTCTTT. Full variable domain (missing parts from reference TRBV28 and TRBJ1-1): DVKVTQSSRYLVKRTGEKVFLECVQDMDHENMFWYRQDPGLGLRLIYFSYDVKMKEKGDIPEGYSVSREKKERFSLILESASTNQTSMYLCASIRNTEAFFGQGTRLTVV.

This chain links TRBV12-3 or TRBV12-4 with TRBJ1-3; D gene ambiguous. The CDR3 consists of 11 residues. V was cut by 3 bases and J by 12 bases, with 9 bases left in between. CDR3 region: CASSFLAGIYF. The CDR3, as DNA: TGTGCCAGCAGTTTCCTCGCAGGCATATATTTT.

The chain combines TRBV6-5 with TRBJ2-3, with a tentative D call TRBD2 (5 bases). Looked up from germline, CDR1 is MNHEY and CDR2 is SVGAGI. The ends were cut back, 5 bases at V and 2 bases at J, with 8 bases in the middle. This CDR3 contains 13 residues. This CDR3 is CASSPEVTDTQYF. The DNA for the CDR3 is TGTGCCAGCAGTCCGGAGGTCACAGATACGCAGTATTTT.

This chain links TRBV30 with TRBJ2-3; 7 bases line up with TRBD2. Germline V CDR1 and CDR2: GTSNPN, SVGIG (reference sequence). With V trimmed by 2 bases and J by 0 bases, 8 bases remained unmatched. The CDR3 totals 16 residues. CDR3 DNA sequence: TGTGCCTGGAGTAGGGCTAGCGGAGGGAGCACAGATACGCAGTATTTT. It encodes CAWSRASGGSTDTQYF. The full variable domain, with the rest looked up from reference TRBV30 and TRBJ2-3, is SQTIHQWPATLVQPVGSPLSLECTVEGTSNPNLYWYRQAAGRGLQLLFYSVGIGQISSEVPQNLSASRPQDRQFILSSKKLLLSDSGFYLCAWSRASGGSTDTQYFGPGTRLTVL.

The CDR3 region is CASSVFQGDQPQHF. The CDR3 DNA reads as TGTGCCAGCAGTGTATTTCAGGGTGATCAGCCCCAGCATTTT. The rearrangement joins TRBV2 to TRBJ1-5, with TRBD1 as a possible D gene (5 bases). Trimming cost V 4 bases and J 5 bases, with 12 bases left between them. This CDR3 comprises 14 residues. From germline, CDR1 is SNHLY and CDR2 FYNNEI. The full variable domain, with the rest looked up from reference TRBV2 and TRBJ1-5, is EPEVTQTPSHQVTQMGQEVILRCVPISNHLYFYWYRQILGQKVEFLVSFYNNEISEKSEIFDDQFSVERPDGSNFTLKIRSTKLEDSAMYFCASSVFQGDQPQHFGDGTRLSIL.

This chain joins TRBV6-2 or TRBV6-3 and TRBJ1-1; possibly TRBD1 for D (5 bases). CDR3 length: 13 amino acids. Germline assignment: CDR1 MNHEY and CDR2 SVGEGT. Deletions cut 4 bases from V and 3 bases from J, with 9 bases between. CDR3 region: CASSSRVYTEAFF. The CDR3 DNA is TGTGCCAGCAGTTCCAGGGTTTACACTGAAGCTTTCTTT.

The J gene is TRBJ1-3, the V gene TRBV11-2; no firm D call. The ends were cut back, 3 bases at V and 0 bases at J, with 12 bases in the middle. This CDR3 is built from 16 residues. CDR1 is SGHAT and CDR2 is FQNNGV in the germline V gene. CDR3 nucleotide sequence: TGTGCCAGCAGCTTTAGCCGGCTTAGCTCTGGAAACACCATATATTTT. This gives the protein CASSFSRLSSGNTIYF.

This clone was observed a single time. This chain joins TRBV11-3 and TRBJ2-5; 14 bases fit TRBD2. The trim removed 4 bases at V and 2 bases at J, leaving 9 bases unmatched. Germline V gene data show CDR1 as SGHNT and CDR2 as YENEEA. The CDR3 runs 18 residues. The CDR3, as DNA: TGTGCCAGCAGCTCTACAACCGGGACTAGCGGGAGTCAAGAGACCCAGTACTTC. Protein product: CASSSTTGTSGSQETQYF.

The J gene is TRBJ1-4, the V gene TRBV19; a possible D gene is TRBD1 (5 bases). Trimming took 2 bases from V and 5 from J, leaving 12 bases between them. Germline assignment: CDR1 LNHDA and CDR2 SQIVND (reference sequence). This CDR3 has 15 residues. The DNA of the CDR3 is TGTGCCAGTAGTATACAGGGCAGGCAAAATGAAAAACTGTTTTTT. This sequence encodes CASSIQGRQNEKLFF.

The chain recombines TRBV7-8 with TRBJ2-5; D uncertain. Germline V CDR1 and CDR2: SGHVS, FQNEAQ. This CDR3 region has 14 residues. V lost 3 bases to trimming and J lost 4 bases, with 12 bases between them. The CDR3 region has the DNA TGTGCCAGCAGCTTTGTGGCCAGGCCAGAGACCCAGTACTTC. This gives the protein CASSFVARPETQYF.

The DNA for the CDR3 is TGCGCCAGCAGCCCCGGCGTCGGGAGCGGGAACACCGGGGAGCTGTTTTTT. This sequence encodes CASSPGVGSGNTGELFF. This sequence joins TRBV4-3 and TRBJ2-2; TRBD2 is a possible D gene (6 bases). Trimming removed 4 bases from V and 1 base from J, with 16 bases in between. Germline values: CDR1 LGHNA, CDR2 YSLEER. CDR3 length equals 17 residues.

The table lists this clone with a few counts. The genes are TRBV11-3 and TRBJ1-3, with unresolved D. The CDR3 totals 14 residues. Germline CDR1 SGHNT, CDR2 YENEEA. V was shortened by 7 bases and J by 1 base, with 11 bases between the two germline ends. Here the CDR3 DNA reads TGTGCCAGCAACATTGGGCTGTCTGGAAACACCATATATTTT. Translated: CASNIGLSGNTIYF. The complete variable domain, with remaining parts taken from reference TRBV11-3 and TRBJ1-3, reads EAGVVQSPRYKIIEKKQPVAFWCNPISGHNTLYWYLQNLGQGPELLIRYENEEAVDDSQLPKDRFSAERLKGVDSTLKIQPAELGDSAVYLCASNIGLSGNTIYFGEGSWLTVV.

This clone is a singleton in its sample. The rearrangement links TRBV7-7 to TRBJ2-1; 14 nucleotides line up with TRBD2. The CDR3 is 15 amino acids. CDR1 is SSHAT, CDR2 FNYEAQ, per germline (reference sequence). Unmatched junction bases numbered 4, after V lost 4 bases and J lost 8 bases. CDR3 loop: CASSSGLAGVDEQFF. In DNA, the CDR3 is TGTGCCAGCAGCTCGGGACTAGCGGGAGTGGATGAGCAGTTCTTC.

This chain joins TRBV13 and TRBJ1-4; 11 positions match TRBD1. The CDR3 spans 14 residues. Germline CDR1 PRHDT, CDR2 FYEKMQ (reference sequence). Trimming at V came to 5 bases and at J to 8 bases, leaving 4 bases not matched to a gene. In nucleotides, the CDR3 is TGTGCCAGCAGCCGGACAGGGGGCAACGAAAAACTGTTTTTT. The encoded protein is CASSRTGGNEKLFF. Variable domain in full (rest from reference TRBV13 and TRBJ1-4): AAGVIQSPRHLIKEKRETATLKCYPIPRHDTVYWYQQGPGQDPQFLISFYEKMQSDKGSIPDRFSAQQFSDYHSELNMSSLELGDSALYFCASSRTGGNEKLFFGSGTQLSVL.